This T cell receptor beta chain comes out of a study of cytomegalovirus exposure and HLA in healthy donors. General study results and limits: Earlier analysis found most TCR beta V segments productive about 87% or about 30% of the time. TCR beta chains numbering about 160 were designated cytomegalovirus-associated. In a later analysis, at a false discovery rate of 0.05, roughly 17,000 TCR beta sequences were associated with HLA alleles. Several of the most significant clusters appeared linked to common viral pathogens, based on a later analysis.

As for this clone: What it binds is unknown.

This CDR3 contains 14 residues. The V gene lost 2 bases and the J gene lost 4 bases, with 12 bases spanning the gap. CDR1 and CDR2 (germline): SGHTA, FQGNSA. PCR amplification relied on 60 Vbeta primers (plus 13 Jbeta primers). Clones were read by immunoSEQ multiplex PCR, and TCRdb kept only the in-frame ones, dropping some. This table holds 150,000 to 200,000 clones, over 70% found once. This clonotype was obtained from a female donor in good health and CMV-seronegative. The V call is TRBV7-2, the J call TRBJ2-7; D gene uncertain. Sequencing used PBMCs. CDR3 protein: CASSLITVPYEQYF. The CDR3 bases are TGTGCCAGCAGCTTAATCACGGTCCCGTACGAGCAGTACTTC.